Following are 7 T cell receptor beta chains from one sample sequenced in a study of CD8+ T cells in alopecia areata. cDNA serving as the sequencing template came from extracted, reverse transcribed RNA. Sequencing used immunoSEQ multiplex PCR; TCRdb keeps in-frame clones, though not all of them. The data hold 170,000 or so clones, with around 71% observed a single time. The treatment here: oral pan-JAK inhibitor, 5-10 mg twice daily. The input for sequencing was CD4+ T cells sorted from blood, taken at week 4, from a patient treated with tofacitinib. These receptors were taken from a human donor with alopecia areata.

The V call is TRBV6-5, the J call TRBJ2-7, with unresolved D. Trimming pared 4 bases from V and 7 bases from J, leaving 11 bases between. The CDR3 spans 12 residues. CDR1 MNHEY and CDR2 SVGAGI come from the germline V gene. The CDR3 region is CASSSPPTEQYF. The CDR3 bases are TGTGCCAGCAGTTCGCCGCCTACGGAGCAGTACTTC.

The V call is TRBV5-1, the J call TRBJ2-5; no clear D gene. Germline CDR1 and CDR2: SGHRS and YFSETQ. The V end lost 0 bases, the J end lost 4 bases, and 10 bases lay between the germline ends. CDR3 length equals 14 residues. CDR3 sequence (DNA): TGCGCCAGCAGCTTGGTCAGTTTGGGAGAGACCCAGTACTTC. This gives the protein CASSLVSLGETQYF.

CDR3 sequence: CSVRDGGQPQHF. The CDR3 nucleotides are TGCAGCGTTCGGGACGGGGGACAGCCCCAGCATTTT. The chain uses TRBV29-1 and TRBJ1-5; TRBD1 might be the D (5 bases). The V end lost 5 bases, the J end lost 7 bases, and 12 bases lay between the germline ends. This CDR3 spans 12 amino acids. Germline CDR1 and CDR2: SQVTM and ANQGSEA.

This chain connects TRBV6-6 to TRBJ2-4; either TRBD1 or TRBD2 may supply D (6 bases each). Germline V CDR1 and CDR2: MNHNY, SVGAGI (reference sequence). CDR3 length: 14 amino acids. V lost 7 bases, J lost 8 bases, and 18 bases lay in between. The CDR3 DNA reads as TGTGCCAGCACCAAATTTTTGAGGGGGGACATTCAGTACTTC. It yields the protein CASTKFLRGDIQYF.

The chain joins TRBV29-1 to TRBJ2-7, with D hard to call. The germline V and J ends were trimmed by 5 bases and 6 bases, with 11 bases remaining between them. The CDR3 length is 11 residues. Germline CDR1 is SQVTM and CDR2 is ANQGSEA. As DNA, the CDR3 is TGCAGCGTTCAGAGTATCAGCGAGCAGTACTTC. It encodes CSVQSISEQYF.

A few counts support this clone. The chain couples TRBV7-3 to TRBJ2-3, with D unclear. Germline CDR1 and CDR2: SGHTA and FQGTGA. With 5 bases removed from V and 4 bases from J, the gap between germline ends came to 10 bases. This CDR3 region has 13 residues. The CDR3 region has the DNA TGTGCCAGCAGCCACGCGTGGGCAGATACGCAGTATTTT. Encoded protein: CASSHAWADTQYF.

In this sample, this clone turned up a few times. The chain carries TRBV30 and TRBJ2-5; perhaps TRBD2 as D (6 bases). The V gene's germline CDR1 is GTSNPN and CDR2 SVGIG (reference sequence). CDR3 length: 12 residues. The V gene lost 4 bases and the J gene lost 1 base, with 7 bases spanning the gap. Here the CDR3 DNA reads TGTGCCTGGAATAGCGGCCAAGAGACCCAGTACTTC. Amino acids: CAWNSGQETQYF.